The 30 T cell receptor beta chains in this list originate from one sample, sequenced in a study of Graves' ophthalmopathy and Graves' hyperthyroidism. Amplification from RNA transcripts yielded the TCR beta CDR3 regions. An initial RT-PCR round employing HTBI primers preceded a second-round multiplex PCR. TCRdb itself ran the multiplex PCR reads through MiXCR, one entry per CDR3 protein. The sample shows over 450,000 distinct CDR3 sequences, roughly 14% of them seen only once. Sequencing used blood. These receptor sequences come from a woman younger than 45 with Graves' ophthalmopathy.

This clonotype was found many times. The chain uses TRBV24-1 and TRBJ1-2; unclear D gene. Germline lookup yields CDR1 KGHDR and CDR2 SFDVKD. CDR3 length: 18 amino acids. Trimming took off 3 bases at V and 8 bases at J, with 27 bases between the two ends. CDR3 protein: CATSDPGNTEGISGGYTF. The DNA for the CDR3 is TGTGCCACCAGTGATCCCGGGAACACCGAAGGGATTTCGGGCGGCTACACCTTC.

The chain links TRBV4-1 to TRBJ1-5; D is unresolved. Germline V gives CDR1 MGHRA, CDR2 YSYEKL. Trimming took off 3 bases at V and 1 base at J, with 10 bases between the two ends. This CDR3 region has 15 residues. CDR3 coding DNA: TGCGCCAGCAGCCACAATAGAGGGAGCAATCAGCCCCAGCATTTT. This translates into CASSHNRGSNQPQHF.

The chain combines TRBV12-3 or TRBV12-4 with TRBJ2-7; the D call may be TRBD1 or TRBD2 (5 bases each). V was cut by 2 bases and J by 3 bases, with 14 bases left in between. This CDR3 spans 15 amino acids. CDR3 sequence: CASSLSPGPFYEQYV. The CDR3 region has the DNA TGTGCCAGCAGTTTATCCCCGGGGCCATTCTACGAGCAGTACGTC.

This clonotype has a count of ten or more. The J gene is TRBJ1-2, the V gene TRBV6-1; no clear D gene. CDR3 length: 17 residues. Germline CDR1 reads MNHNS; CDR2 reads SASEGT. The ends were cut back, 2 bases at V and 3 bases at J, with 19 bases in the middle. CDR3 bases: TGTGCCAGCAGTGAAATCGCCGGGTCGGCAGAGGACTATGGCTACACCTTC. Amino acids: CASSEIAGSAEDYGYTF.

This clonotype was detected ten times or more. This chain joins TRBV28 and TRBJ1-5; a weak D match, TRBD1 (6 bases). This CDR3 region has 15 residues. Germline V lookup: CDR1 MDHEN, CDR2 SYDVKM. Trimming removed 4 bases at V and 2 bases at J, with 12 bases between. The CDR3 spells CASSSSGDGNQPQHF. The CDR3 DNA is TGTGCCAGCAGTTCCTCAGGGGACGGCAATCAGCCCCAGCATTTT.

This clonotype was observed many times. The V call is TRBV12-5, the J call TRBJ1-1, with D possibly matching TRBD1 (5 bases). Germline V CDR1 and CDR2: LGHNT, FRNRAP. The V end lost 1 base, the J end lost 4 bases, and 10 bases lay between the germline ends. The CDR3 is made up of 14 amino acids. The CDR3 loop reads CASGLAAQGTEAFF. CDR3 DNA sequence: TGTGCTAGTGGTTTGGCCGCGCAGGGCACTGAAGCTTTCTTT.

This clonotype was counted at least ten times. V gene TRBV19 combines with J gene TRBJ1-2; D gene unclear. The germline CDR1 and CDR2 sequences are LNHDA and SQIVND (reference sequence). The CDR3 contains 14 residues. Trimming removed 5 bases from V and 4 bases from J, with 14 bases in between. The CDR3 region has the DNA TGTGCCAGTAGTCCCAGTGGGCAGTTCTATGGCTACACCTTC. Protein product: CASSPSGQFYGYTF.

This clonotype was detected ten times or more. The chain joins TRBV20-1 to TRBJ2-2; TRBD1 aligns across 10 bases. The trim removed 0 bases at V and 7 bases at J, leaving 2 bases unmatched. The germline CDR1 and CDR2 sequences are DFQATT and SNEGSKA (reference sequence). This CDR3 is 14 amino acids long. The CDR3 sequence: CSAREGQGIGELFF. The DNA of the CDR3 is TGCAGTGCTAGAGAGGGACAGGGGATCGGGGAGCTGTTTTTT.

V and J are TRBV29-1 and TRBJ1-1, with 9 bases matching TRBD1. With 6 bases clipped from V and 5 bases from J, the junction kept 7 bases outside the gene matches. Germline CDR1 SQVTM, CDR2 ANQGSEA. This CDR3 region has 13 residues. The DNA for the CDR3 is TGCAGCGTCGCCCCAGGACAGGGGACTGAAGCTTTCTTT. It codes for CSVAPGQGTEAFF. Drawing the rest from reference TRBV29-1 and TRBJ1-1, the complete variable domain is SAVISQKPSRDICQRGTSLTIQCQVDSQVTMMFWYRQQPGQSLTLIATANQGSEATYESGFVIDKFPISRPNLTFSTLTVSNMSPEDSSIYLCSVAPGQGTEAFFGQGTRLTVV.

This clonotype was seen repeatedly, ten times or more. V is TRBV6-1 and J is TRBJ1-2; 9 nucleotides agree with TRBD1. Losses at the gene ends were 2 bases for V and 2 bases for J; bases not matched to a gene: 12. CDR1 MNHNS and CDR2 SASEGT come from the germline V gene. The CDR3 covers 18 residues. The CDR3 spells CASSESRDRALWNYGYTF. The CDR3 nucleotides read TGTGCCAGCAGTGAATCCCGGGACAGGGCGCTATGGAACTATGGCTACACCTTC.

This sequence joins TRBV19 and TRBJ2-2; 8 bases match TRBD1. The length of the CDR3 is 17 residues. V trimming: 6 bases; J trimming: 4 bases; junction bases outside the gene matches: 13. Germline V gene data show CDR1 as LNHDA and CDR2 as SQIVND (reference sequence). CDR3 sequence (DNA): TGTGCCAGTAGCATCCCCGGACAGGGCTTTAGCACCGGGGAGCTGTTTTTT. Residues: CASSIPGQGFSTGELFF.

As for this clonotype: Possible read error: a much larger clone is one base away. As the CDR3 is not closed by the conserved phenylalanine or tryptophan, this likely results from a read error. The chain is built from TRBV12-3 or TRBV12-4 and TRBJ2-2; 8 bases map to TRBD2. The CDR3 is 14 amino acids. V shed 5 bases, J shed 6 bases, and the junction held 5 bases outside the gene matches. The CDR3 nucleotides are TGTGCCAGCAGTAACGGGGGGGCGGCCGGGGAGCTGTTTGTT. This codes for CASSNGGAAGELFV.

Ten or more counts support this clonotype. Since the CDR3 does not end with the conserved phenylalanine or tryptophan, this likely comes from a read error. The CDR3 bases are TGTGCCAGCAGCCAAGTCGCGGGGAATAATTCACCCCTCCACCTT. It encodes CASSQVAGNNSPLHL. The V call is TRBV4-2, the J call TRBJ1-6; D remains ambiguous. The CDR3 totals 15 residues. Trimming cost V 1 base and J 5 bases, with 9 bases left between them. Germline V gene lookup returns CDR1 LGHNA and CDR2 YNFKEQ.

This clonotype was observed at least ten times. The rearrangement joins TRBV29-1 to TRBJ2-5; TRBD1 agrees at 7 bases. The CDR3 spans 15 residues. Unmatched junction bases numbered 13, after V lost 4 bases and J lost 5 bases. Germline V lookup: CDR1 SQVTM, CDR2 ANQGSEA. Here the CDR3 DNA reads TGCAGCGTTGTTTTAGGCAGGGGGACGTCGGAGACCCAGTACTTC. Translating gives CSVVLGRGTSETQYF.

This clonotype was found many times. The V and J genes are TRBV12-3 or TRBV12-4 and TRBJ2-2; D ambiguous. CDR3 size: 13 residues. V was clipped by 4 bases and J by 8 bases, with 11 bases between them. This CDR3 is CASSWVVEGELFF. CDR3 coding DNA: TGTGCCAGCAGTTGGGTGGTCGAAGGGGAGCTGTTTTTT.

This clonotype was observed many times. This rearrangement joins TRBV12-3 or TRBV12-4 to TRBJ2-6; D is unresolved. Trimming stripped 3 bases from V and 2 bases from J, with 8 bases between. This CDR3 has 15 residues. The CDR3 DNA follows: TGTGCCAGCAGTTTGGACGGAACTGGGGCCAACGTCCTGACTTTC. Its translation: CASSLDGTGANVLTF.

This clonotype was recorded at least ten times. The V call is TRBV5-1, the J call TRBJ1-6; 7 bases map to TRBD1. Germline CDR1 reads SGHRS; CDR2 reads YFSETQ. J was trimmed by 6 bases and V by 0 bases; bases with no gene match: 9. The CDR3 totals 17 residues. CDR3 loop: CASSLDPGGFVNSPLHF. The CDR3, as DNA: TGCGCCAGCAGCTTGGATCCAGGGGGATTCGTTAATTCACCCCTCCACTTT.

This clonotype occurred a few times. The rearrangement uses TRBV28 and TRBJ1-5; maybe TRBD1 (5 bases). The CDR3 is 14 residues long. The V and J ends lost 6 bases and 7 bases respectively, with 16 bases between them. Germline CDR1 reads MDHEN; CDR2 reads SYDVKM. This chain's CDR3 is CASRGDRLGQPQHF. The CDR3 DNA reads TGTGCCAGCAGGGGGGACCGACTGGGACAGCCCCAGCATTTT.

This clonotype was seen repeatedly, ten times or more. CDR3 in DNA: TGTGCCAGCAGCCCAACAGGGGTAAAAGAGACCCAGTACTTC. Encoded protein: CASSPTGVKETQYF. This chain uses TRBV6-1 with TRBJ2-5; 7 nucleotides line up with TRBD1. Unmatched junction bases numbered 7, after V lost 6 bases and J lost 3 bases. Germline V gene data show CDR1 as MNHNS and CDR2 as SASEGT. This CDR3 region has 14 residues.

This clonotype has ten or more counts. The chain recombines TRBV25-1 with TRBJ2-5; 8 nucleotides line up with TRBD1. Trimming took 5 bases from V and 6 from J; bases not matched to a gene: 5. The CDR3 sequence is 13 residues long. Germline lookup yields CDR1 MGHDK and CDR2 SYGVNS. This chain's CDR3 is CASSKTGEKTQYF. CDR3 coding DNA: TGTGCCAGCAGTAAGACAGGGGAAAAGACCCAGTACTTC.

In this sample, this clonotype turned up many times. Germline and junction disagree at one end, which may indicate a read error. The chain employs TRBV27 and TRBJ1-1, with 7 bases that match TRBD1. The CDR3 consists of 13 residues. Germline CDR1 reads MNHEY; CDR2 reads SMNVEV (reference sequence). CDR3 in DNA: TGTGCCAGCAGCTTATACAGGGGCACTGAAGCTTTCTTT. This sequence encodes CASSLYRGTEAFF.

Details on this clonotype: Since a much larger clone is just one base distant, this may be a read error. CDR3 protein: CASSYKTGENTYEQYV. CDR3 nucleotides: TGTGCCAGCAGTTACAAGACAGGGGAAAATACCTACGAGCAGTACGTC. V gene TRBV6-2 or TRBV6-3 combines with J gene TRBJ2-7; 8 nucleotides match TRBD1. J was trimmed by 2 bases and V by 2 bases; bases with no gene match: 8. This CDR3 is 16 amino acids long. Per germline, CDR1 MNHEY and CDR2 SVGEGT.

This clonotype was picked up a small number of times. The CDR3 does not end in the conserved phenylalanine or tryptophan, so this is likely a read error. The V and J genes are TRBV12-3 or TRBV12-4 and TRBJ1-2; the D gene is possibly TRBD1 (6 bases). V was cut by 6 bases and J by 0 bases, with 17 bases left in between. The CDR3 contains 16 residues. The DNA of the CDR3 is TGTGCCAGCAGACCGACTGACAGGACAGCTAACTATGGCTACACCCTC. It translates to CASRPTDRTANYGYTL.

The chain joins TRBV27 to TRBJ1-1; TRBD1 is a possible D gene (6 bases). Germline V gives CDR1 MNHEY, CDR2 SMNVEV (reference sequence). V lost 1 base to trimming and J lost 2 bases, with 14 bases between them. The CDR3 length is 16 residues. The CDR3 DNA sequence: TGTGCCAGCAGTTTATTCGCGGGGGGCGGTAACACTGAAGCTTTCTTT. This codes for CASSLFAGGGNTEAFF.

This clonotype was picked up many times. This chain links TRBV12-3 or TRBV12-4 with TRBJ1-6; tentatively, D is TRBD1 (5 bases). V was clipped by 5 bases and J by 10 bases, with 15 bases between them. The CDR3 spans 14 residues. The DNA for the CDR3 is TGTGCCAGCAGTCTCACCGCGGGGGAGTCACCCCTCCACTTT. Amino acid sequence: CASSLTAGESPLHF.

V is TRBV12-3 or TRBV12-4 and J is TRBJ1-1, with D unresolved. Trimming cost V 6 bases and J 4 bases, with 9 bases left between them. This CDR3 has 12 amino acids. The CDR3 DNA follows: TGTGCCAGCAGCTTCACAACCACTGAAGCTTTCTTT. It is translated as CASSFTTTEAFF.

There are many counts of this clonotype. The chain has TRBV20-1 and TRBJ2-7; D perhaps matches TRBD1 (7 bases). Looked up from germline, CDR1 is DFQATT and CDR2 is SNEGSKA (reference sequence). This CDR3 comprises 14 residues. V was trimmed by 6 bases and J by 5 bases, leaving 20 bases between them. CDR3 amino acids: CSAPEQGGLDEQYF. CDR3 bases: TGCAGTGCCCCTGAGCAGGGGGGATTGGACGAGCAGTACTTC.

This clonotype has a count of ten or more. This chain links TRBV6-5 with TRBJ2-7; the D is unclear. The germline gives CDR1 MNHEY, CDR2 SVGAGI. The V and J ends lost 2 bases and 3 bases respectively, with 11 bases between them. The length of the CDR3 is 14 residues. The DNA of the CDR3 is TGTGCCAGCAGTTACGGCTTCCCGGACTACGAGCAGTACTTC. Its translation: CASSYGFPDYEQYF.

This clonotype has ten or more counts. The chain carries TRBV5-1 and TRBJ2-7; possible D gene TRBD1, 6 bases. The CDR3 runs 17 residues. Trimming stripped 5 bases from V and 5 bases from J, with 26 bases between. The germline gives CDR1 SGHRS, CDR2 YFSETQ. Here the CDR3 DNA reads TGCGCCAGCAGAGGACCAGGGGACCCTGGAATGTTCCACGAGCAGTACTTC. It encodes CASRGPGDPGMFHEQYF.

This clonotype was recorded many times. This chain connects TRBV6-1 to TRBJ1-2; no definite D call. CDR1 is MNHNS and CDR2 is SASEGT in the germline V gene. Trimming removed 7 bases from V and 7 bases from J, with 19 bases in between. The CDR3 sequence is 14 residues long. The CDR3 bases are TGTGCCAGCAAAGGGAACCGCGGAGGAGCTGGCTACACCTTC. It yields the protein CASKGNRGGAGYTF.